This TCR beta chain came from a study of regulatory T cells in long-lasting Graves disease (dated by TCRdb to about 2021). Regarding the complete study: Persistent Graves' disease was defined as persistently positive TSH receptor autoantibodies together with antithyroid drug treatment for over 5 years. A total of 35 or so samples were covered by TCR sequencing, comprising approximately 13 persistent and roughly 20 newly diagnosed Graves' disease patients. The study was conducted in China and was registered as a clinical trial. Persistent Graves' disease patients were compared with newly diagnosed Graves' disease patients by peripheral blood TCR sequencing and RNA sequencing. On average, persistent Graves' disease patients in the clinical cohort had been on antithyroid drugs for approximately ten years.

Points on this clonotype: Its antigen remains unidentified. Base quality data are lacking; no much larger clone is found one base away.

What the research found in general, with its limitations: Peripheral blood alone was examined, since thyroid tissue, which constituted the primary lesion, could not be accessed. Sequencing and analysis were restricted to the TCR beta chain. More public clonotypes were shared among persistent patients (more than 2,500) than among newly diagnosed patients (approximately 1,000). The authors noted that the small sample size was a limitation that may lower accuracy. Persistent Graves' disease patients showed lower TCR Shannon entropy and fewer highly expanded clones than newly diagnosed patients, suggesting clonal expansion. TRBV28, TRBJ1-2 and TRBJ2-5 were preferentially used in persistent disease, while TRBV20-1 and TRBJ2-1 were favored in newly diagnosed disease.

The protocol used for the library was multiplex PCR. Sequencing was performed on an Illumina HiSeq 4000. CDR3 regions were amplified by Arm-PCR with iRepertoire HTBI primers to construct TCR beta libraries. Gel purification was performed on PCR products prior to sequencing. The paper's processing steps were these. Gene usage analysis of CDR3 amino acid clonotypes relied on the 60 or so TRBV and about 13 TRBJ segments identified across samples. COPE and FqMerger were used to merge filtered high-quality paired reads into contigs. Contigs were aligned with BLAST to IMGT TRBV, TRBD and TRBJ reference genes, and CDR3 was defined per IMGT. Any clonotype with a frequency above 0.1% was classified as a highly expanded clone. Shannon entropy was used to measure repertoire diversity, and the Gini coefficient was used to measure V-J evenness. A clonotype was considered public if more than one individual shared it. TCRdb reprocessed the public reads (quality trimming at Q25 with fastp, clone calling with MiXCR) and kept in-frame beta chains. For every CDR3 protein sequence, its rows merge into one entry that carries the most common genes and DNA. These V and J calls originate from TCRdb's pipeline instead of the authors' own analysis. The sample records some 430,000 distinct CDR3 sequences, roughly a fifth of which are singletons. Roughly 7.7% of the sample goes to the ten largest clones.

This specimen's time point label, per the study, means: persistent/refractory GD, antithyroid drugs over 5 years with positive TRAb. RNA was extracted from PBMCs in TRIzol for both TCR sequencing and RNA sequencing. The diagnosis of Graves' disease followed American Thyroid Association guidelines. Recruitment of patients was carried out at an endocrinology department in Xi'an, China. From each patient, around 9 milliliters of peripheral blood was collected into an EDTA anticoagulant tube. Ficoll Paque Plus density gradient separation was used to isolate PBMCs, and no further T cell sorting was done. RNA quality was checked with an Agilent 2100 Bioanalyzer and agarose gel, and concentration with a NanoDrop 2000. Spanning cysteine to phenylalanine, the CDR3 consists of 16 amino acids. CDR3 DNA only is kept here, 48 bases in frame from base 1. Compared with germline, V lacks 3 bases and J lacks 4 bases; bases without a gene match: 7. CDR1 and CDR2 (SEHNR, FQNEAQ) derive from the germline V gene (reference sequence).

This specimen consisted of peripheral blood mononuclear cells (PBMCs), obtained when the disease was refractory, from a patient treated with antithyroid drugs. The receptor chain draws on TRBV7-9 and TRBJ1-5, and TRBD1 aligns with 9 junction nucleotides. This receptor was obtained from a female donor with Graves disease. This receptor carries the CDR3 CASSFGTGFGNQPQHF. The DNA is as follows: TGTGCCAGCAGCTTCGGGACAGGGTTTGGGAATCAGCCCCAGCATTTT.